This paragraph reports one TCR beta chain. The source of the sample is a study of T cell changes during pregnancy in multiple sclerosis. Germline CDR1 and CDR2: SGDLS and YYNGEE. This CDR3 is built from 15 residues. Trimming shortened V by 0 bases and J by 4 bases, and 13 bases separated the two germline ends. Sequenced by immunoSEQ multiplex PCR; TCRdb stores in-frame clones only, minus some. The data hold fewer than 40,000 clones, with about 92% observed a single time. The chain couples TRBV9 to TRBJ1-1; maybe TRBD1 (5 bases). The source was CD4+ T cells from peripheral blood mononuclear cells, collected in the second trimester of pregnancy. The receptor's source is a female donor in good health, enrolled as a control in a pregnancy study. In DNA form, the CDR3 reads TGTGCCAGCAGCGTAGGGGGGGAGTTGAGCACTGAAGCTTTCTTT. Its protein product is CASSVGGELSTEAFF.